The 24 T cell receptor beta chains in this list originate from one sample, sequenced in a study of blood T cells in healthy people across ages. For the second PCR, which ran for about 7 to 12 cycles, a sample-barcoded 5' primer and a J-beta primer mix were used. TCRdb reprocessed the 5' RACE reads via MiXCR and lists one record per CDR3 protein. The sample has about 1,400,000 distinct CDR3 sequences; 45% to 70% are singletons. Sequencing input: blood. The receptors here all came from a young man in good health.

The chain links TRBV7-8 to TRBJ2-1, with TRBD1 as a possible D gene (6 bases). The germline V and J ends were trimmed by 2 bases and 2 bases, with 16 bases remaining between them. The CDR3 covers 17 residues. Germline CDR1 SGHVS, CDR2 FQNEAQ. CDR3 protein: CASSLWGQPSPYNEQFF. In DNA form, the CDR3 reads TGTGCCAGCAGCTTATGGGGACAACCGTCCCCCTACAATGAGCAGTTCTTC.

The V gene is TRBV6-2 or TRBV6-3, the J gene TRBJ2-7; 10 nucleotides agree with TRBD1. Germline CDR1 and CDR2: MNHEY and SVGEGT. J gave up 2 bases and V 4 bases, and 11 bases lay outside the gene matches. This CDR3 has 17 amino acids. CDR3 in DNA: TGTGCCAGCAGTTCCGTCCCGGGACAGGGGATCACCTACGAGCAGTACTTC. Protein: CASSSVPGQGITYEQYF.

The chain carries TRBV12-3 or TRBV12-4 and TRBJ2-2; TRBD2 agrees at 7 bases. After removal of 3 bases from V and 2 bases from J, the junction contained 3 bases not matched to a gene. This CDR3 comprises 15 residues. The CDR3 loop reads CASSLGGFNTGELFF. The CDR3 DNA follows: TGTGCCAGCAGTTTGGGAGGGTTTAACACCGGGGAGCTGTTTTTT.

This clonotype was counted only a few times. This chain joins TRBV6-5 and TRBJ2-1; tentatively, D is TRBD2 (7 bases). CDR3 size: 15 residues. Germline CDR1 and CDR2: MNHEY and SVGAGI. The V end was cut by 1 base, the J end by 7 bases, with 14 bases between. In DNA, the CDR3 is TGTGCCAGCAGTTACTTGGGGGGGCCGACGAATGAGCAGTTCTTC. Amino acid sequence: CASSYLGGPTNEQFF.

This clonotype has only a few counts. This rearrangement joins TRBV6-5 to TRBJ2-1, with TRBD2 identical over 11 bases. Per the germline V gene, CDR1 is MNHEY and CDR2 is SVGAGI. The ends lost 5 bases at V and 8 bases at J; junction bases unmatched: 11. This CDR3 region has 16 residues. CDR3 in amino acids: CASSRPSSGGMDEQFF. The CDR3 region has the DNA TGTGCCAGCAGTCGCCCTTCTAGCGGGGGGATGGATGAGCAGTTCTTC.

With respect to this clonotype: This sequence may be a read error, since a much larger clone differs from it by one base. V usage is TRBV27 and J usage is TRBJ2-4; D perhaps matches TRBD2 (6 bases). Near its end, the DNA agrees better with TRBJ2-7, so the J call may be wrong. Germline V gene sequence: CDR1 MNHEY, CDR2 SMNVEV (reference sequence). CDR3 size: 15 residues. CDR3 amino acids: CASSLRRDRADEQYF. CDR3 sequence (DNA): TGTGCCAGCAGTTTACGGCGGGATAGGGCCGACGAGCAGTACTTC.

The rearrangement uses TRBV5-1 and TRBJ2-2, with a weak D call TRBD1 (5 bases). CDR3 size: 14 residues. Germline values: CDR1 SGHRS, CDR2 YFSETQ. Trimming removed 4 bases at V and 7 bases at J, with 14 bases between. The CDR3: CASSLTQEIGELFF. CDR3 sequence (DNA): TGCGCCAGCAGCCTCACACAGGAAATCGGGGAGCTGTTTTTT.

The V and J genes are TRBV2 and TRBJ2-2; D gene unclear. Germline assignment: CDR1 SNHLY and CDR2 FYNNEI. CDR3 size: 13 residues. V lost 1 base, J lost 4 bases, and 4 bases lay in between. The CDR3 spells CASSEEGTGELFF. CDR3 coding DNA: TGTGCCAGCAGTGAAGAGGGCACCGGGGAGCTGTTTTTT.

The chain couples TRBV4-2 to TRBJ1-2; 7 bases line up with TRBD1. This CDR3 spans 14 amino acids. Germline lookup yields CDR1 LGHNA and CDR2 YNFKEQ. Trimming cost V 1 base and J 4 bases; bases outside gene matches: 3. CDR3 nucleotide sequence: TGTGCCAGCAGCCAAGTCGGGACAGCCTATGGCTACACCTTC. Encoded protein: CASSQVGTAYGYTF.

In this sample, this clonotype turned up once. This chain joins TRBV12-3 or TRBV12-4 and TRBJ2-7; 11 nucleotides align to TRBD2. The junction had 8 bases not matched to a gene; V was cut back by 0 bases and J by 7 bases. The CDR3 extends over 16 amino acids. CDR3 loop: CASSLAVSGRDGEQYF. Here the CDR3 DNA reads TGTGCCAGCAGTTTAGCGGTTAGCGGGAGGGATGGGGAGCAGTACTTC.

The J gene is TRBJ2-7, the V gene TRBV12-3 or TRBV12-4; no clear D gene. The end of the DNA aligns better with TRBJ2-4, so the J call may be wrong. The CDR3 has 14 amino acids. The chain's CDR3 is CASSLAAVGHIQYF. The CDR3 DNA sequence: TGTGCCAGCAGTCTTGCGGCCGTGGGCCACATTCAGTACTTC.

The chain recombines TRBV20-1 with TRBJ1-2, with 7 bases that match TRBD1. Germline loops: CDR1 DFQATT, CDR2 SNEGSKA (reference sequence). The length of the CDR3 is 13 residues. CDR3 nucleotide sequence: TGCAATGCCGACGAGGGACAGAGGGATGGCTACACCTTC. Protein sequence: CNADEGQRDGYTF.

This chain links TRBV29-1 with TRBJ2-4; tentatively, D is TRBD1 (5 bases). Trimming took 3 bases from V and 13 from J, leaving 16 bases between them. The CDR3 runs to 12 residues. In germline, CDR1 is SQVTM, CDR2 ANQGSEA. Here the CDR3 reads CSVDFQGSLQYF. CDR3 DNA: TGCAGCGTTGATTTTCAGGGTTCTTTGCAGTACTTC.

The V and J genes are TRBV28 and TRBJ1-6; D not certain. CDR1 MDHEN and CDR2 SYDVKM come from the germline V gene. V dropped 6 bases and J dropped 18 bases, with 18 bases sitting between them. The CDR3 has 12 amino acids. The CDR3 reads CASRDDETEGHF. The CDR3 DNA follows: TGTGCCAGCAGGGACGACGAAACGGAGGGCCACTTT.

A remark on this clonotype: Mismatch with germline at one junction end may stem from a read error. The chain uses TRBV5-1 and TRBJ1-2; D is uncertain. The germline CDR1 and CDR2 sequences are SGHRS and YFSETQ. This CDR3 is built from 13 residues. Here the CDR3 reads CANSVGVDYGYTF. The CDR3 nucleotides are TGCGCCAACAGCGTTGGAGTTGACTATGGCTACACCTTC. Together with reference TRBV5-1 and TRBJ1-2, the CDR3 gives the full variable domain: KAGVTQTPRYLIKTRGQQVTLSCSPISGHRSVSWYQQTPGQGLQFLFEYFSETQRNKGNFPGRFSGRQFSNSRSEMNVSTLELGDSALYLCANSVGVDYGYTFGSGTRLTVV.

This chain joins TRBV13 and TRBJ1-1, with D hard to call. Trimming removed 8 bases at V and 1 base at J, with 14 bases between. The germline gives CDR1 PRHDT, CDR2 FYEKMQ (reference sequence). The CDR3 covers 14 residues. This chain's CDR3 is CASGSGPKNTEAFF. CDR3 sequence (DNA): TGTGCCAGCGGATCCGGGCCGAAGAACACTGAAGCTTTCTTT.

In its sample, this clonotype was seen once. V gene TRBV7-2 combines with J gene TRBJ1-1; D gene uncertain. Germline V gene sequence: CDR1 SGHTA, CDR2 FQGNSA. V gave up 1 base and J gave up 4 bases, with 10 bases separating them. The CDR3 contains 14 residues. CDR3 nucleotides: TGTGCCAGCAGCTTAGGGGTGGATATCACTGAAGCTTTCTTT. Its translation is CASSLGVDITEAFF.

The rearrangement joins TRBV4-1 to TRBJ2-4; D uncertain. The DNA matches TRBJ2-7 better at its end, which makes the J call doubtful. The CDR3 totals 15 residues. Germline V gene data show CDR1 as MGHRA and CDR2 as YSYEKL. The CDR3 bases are TGCGCCAGCAGCCAAGTCGTCCGAGGTGGCTACGAGCAGTACTTC. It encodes CASSQVVRGGYEQYF.

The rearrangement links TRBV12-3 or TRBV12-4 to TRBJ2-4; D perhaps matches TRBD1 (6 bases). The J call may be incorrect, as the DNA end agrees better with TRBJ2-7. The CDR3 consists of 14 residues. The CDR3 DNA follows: TGTGCCAGCAGTTTATCCACAGGGTTAGACGAGCAGTACTTC. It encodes CASSLSTGLDEQYF.

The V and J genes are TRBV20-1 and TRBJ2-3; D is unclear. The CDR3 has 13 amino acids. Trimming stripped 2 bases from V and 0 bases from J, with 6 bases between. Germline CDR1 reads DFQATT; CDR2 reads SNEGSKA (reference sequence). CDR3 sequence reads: CSARFSSTDTQYF. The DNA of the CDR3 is TGCAGTGCTAGATTCAGCAGCACAGATACGCAGTATTTT.

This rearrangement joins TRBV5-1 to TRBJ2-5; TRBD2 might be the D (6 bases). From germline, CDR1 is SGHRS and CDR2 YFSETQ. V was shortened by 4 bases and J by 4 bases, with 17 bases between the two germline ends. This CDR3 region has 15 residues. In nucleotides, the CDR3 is TGCGCCAGCAGCCCCCAGGGACGGAGGGGAGAGACCCAGTACTTC. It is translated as CASSPQGRRGETQYF.

CDR3 amino acids: CSASWENEKLFF. The CDR3 region has the DNA TGCAGTGCTAGCTGGGAGAATGAAAAACTGTTTTTT. V is TRBV20-1 and J is TRBJ1-4; D is unresolved. The CDR3 runs to 12 residues. The V and J ends lost 3 bases and 5 bases respectively, with 7 bases between them. Per the germline V gene, CDR1 is DFQATT and CDR2 is SNEGSKA (reference sequence).

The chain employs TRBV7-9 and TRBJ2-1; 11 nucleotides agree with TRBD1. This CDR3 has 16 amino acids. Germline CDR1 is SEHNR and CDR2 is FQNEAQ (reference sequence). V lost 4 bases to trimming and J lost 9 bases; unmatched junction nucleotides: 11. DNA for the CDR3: TGTGCCAGCAGCTCCCTCGGGGGACAGGGGGTTCCTGAGCAGTTCTTC. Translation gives CASSSLGGQGVPEQFF.

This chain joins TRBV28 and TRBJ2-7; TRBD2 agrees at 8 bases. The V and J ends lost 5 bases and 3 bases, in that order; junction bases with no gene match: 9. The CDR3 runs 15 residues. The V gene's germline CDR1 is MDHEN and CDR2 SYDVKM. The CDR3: CASSALSGGFYEQYF. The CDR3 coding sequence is TGTGCCAGCAGTGCCCTAAGCGGGGGCTTCTACGAGCAGTACTTC.